The 31 T cell receptor beta chains presented below share a single source sample, sequenced in a study of shared T cell receptors in the human thymus. Libraries were prepared by immunoSEQ multiplex PCR; TCRdb keeps only in-frame clonotypes and omits some of them. Here the sample spans 500,000 to 550,000 clones, about 80% being singletons. These data were also reused for a study on human thymus T cells.

Sequencing input: thymocytes. Every receptor here comes from a boy younger than two with a congenital heart defect.

The CDR3 DNA reads TGTGCCAGCAGTTCCACAGGGGCCCCCACTGAAGCTTTCTTT. It encodes CASSSTGAPTEAFF. The chain carries TRBV6-1 and TRBJ1-1; 7 bases are shared with TRBD1. This CDR3 is 14 amino acids long. Germline CDR1 is MNHNS and CDR2 is SASEGT. The V segment lost 5 bases and the J segment 4 bases; nucleotides outside the gene matches: 7.

V and J are TRBV4-3 and TRBJ2-2, with 9 bases aligning to TRBD2. Losses at the gene ends were 1 base for V and 0 bases for J; bases not matched to a gene: 18. CDR3 length: 22 residues. Germline V gene data show CDR1 as LGHNA and CDR2 as YSLEER. CDR3 region: CASSQGRSFGRLAVSNTGELFF. CDR3 DNA sequence: TGCGCCAGCAGCCAAGGGAGGTCATTCGGGAGACTAGCGGTGTCGAACACCGGGGAGCTGTTTTTT.

This clone appeared a few times. This sequence joins TRBV6-1 and TRBJ1-1, with D unresolved. The CDR3 is 13 amino acids. The germline V and J ends were trimmed by 4 bases and 1 base, with 7 bases remaining between them. Per the germline V gene, CDR1 is MNHNS and CDR2 is SASEGT. The CDR3 loop reads CASSVAGNTEAFF. The CDR3 DNA follows: TGTGCCAGCAGTGTTGCGGGGAACACTGAAGCTTTCTTT.

The chain combines TRBV4-1 with TRBJ2-3, with TRBD2 matching over 9 bases. CDR1 and CDR2 from the germline V gene are MGHRA and YSYEKL. With V trimmed by 1 base and J by 3 bases, 11 bases remained unmatched. The CDR3 covers 18 residues. CDR3 loop: CASSQGVSSGNLTDTQYF. In DNA form, the CDR3 reads TGCGCCAGCAGCCAAGGAGTTTCTAGCGGGAATCTAACAGATACGCAGTATTTT.

The chain joins TRBV19 to TRBJ2-5; the match to TRBD2 covers 10 bases. The CDR3 is made up of 16 amino acids. Germline trimming cut 4 bases from V and 3 bases from J; bases unmatched to any gene: 8. Germline-derived CDR1 and CDR2 are LNHDA and SQIVND (reference sequence). Written as DNA, the CDR3 is TGTGCCAGTAGTACAGCGGGAGGGCCTCGGGAAGAGACCCAGTACTTC. Encoded protein: CASSTAGGPREETQYF.

The chain couples TRBV3-2 to TRBJ2-4; the table's D gene call, TRBD1, was not cross checked with the DNA. TRBV3-2 is a pseudogene. The CDR3 totals 8 residues. The CDR3 sequence: CASSPPGF. The CDR3, as DNA: TGTGCCAGCAGCCCCCCAGGTTTC.

This clone was recorded a few times. V is TRBV2 and J is TRBJ2-2; 12 nucleotides agree with TRBD2. The CDR3 is 19 residues long. The junction had 15 bases not matched to a gene; V was cut back by 7 bases and J by 3 bases. Germline values: CDR1 SNHLY, CDR2 FYNNEI. CDR3 residues: CASTTTSGSMSEDTGELFF. The CDR3 DNA sequence: TGTGCCAGCACCACGACTAGCGGGAGTATGAGCGAGGACACCGGGGAGCTGTTTTTT.

The chain joins TRBV9 to TRBJ1-4, with a tentative D call TRBD1 (6 bases). The CDR3 runs to 18 residues. Germline CDR1 is SGDLS and CDR2 is YYNGEE. Trimming removed 0 bases from V and 4 bases from J, with 19 bases in between. CDR3 protein: CASSVGTRRGDGNEKLFF. As DNA, the CDR3 is TGTGCCAGCAGCGTAGGAACCCGCAGGGGAGATGGTAATGAAAAACTGTTTTTT.

The chain joins TRBV15 to TRBJ1-4; 9 positions match TRBD1. V was clipped by 8 bases and J by 7 bases; unmatched bases: 8. The CDR3 runs to 14 residues. Per the germline V gene, CDR1 is LNHNV and CDR2 is YYDKDF (reference sequence). The CDR3 DNA sequence: TGTGCCACCTTGTACAGGGGGCGCGTTGAAAAACTGTTTTTT. It yields the protein CATLYRGRVEKLFF.

This chain connects TRBV4-3 to TRBJ2-1; 7 bases align to TRBD2. The CDR3 runs to 15 residues. The germline V gene has CDR1 LGHNA and CDR2 YSLEER. After removal of 0 bases from V and 9 bases from J, the junction contained 8 bases not matched to a gene. Here the CDR3 reads CASSQEGGVEGEQFF. In DNA, the CDR3 is TGCGCCAGCAGCCAAGAGGGGGGGGTTGAGGGTGAGCAGTTCTTC.

This clone was seen once. V usage is TRBV5-1 and J usage is TRBJ2-2; 15 nucleotides match TRBD2. Germline values: CDR1 SGHRS, CDR2 YFSETQ. The V segment lost 6 bases and the J segment 4 bases; nucleotides outside the gene matches: 10. The CDR3 covers 18 residues. The CDR3: CASMCGLAGGAGTGELFF. DNA of the CDR3: TGCGCCAGCATGTGCGGACTAGCGGGAGGGGCGGGCACCGGGGAGCTGTTTTTT.

The rearrangement links TRBV5-1 to TRBJ1-3; D gene uncertain. This CDR3 spans 15 amino acids. Trimming pared 6 bases from V and 0 bases from J, leaving 13 bases between. Germline values: CDR1 SGHRS, CDR2 YFSETQ. The DNA for the CDR3 is TGCGCCAGCACCCACAGCGGCGCCTCTGGAAACACCATATATTTT. This translates into CASTHSGASGNTIYF.

The V and J genes are TRBV27 and TRBJ2-1, with D tentatively TRBD1 (6 bases). Germline CDR1 is MNHEY and CDR2 is SMNVEV (reference sequence). The CDR3 is 16 amino acids. Deletions cut 6 bases from V and 1 base from J, with 16 bases between. The CDR3 spells CASSHQGYGSYNEQFF. In DNA, the CDR3 is TGTGCCAGCAGCCATCAGGGGTACGGATCCTACAATGAGCAGTTCTTC.

This clone was observed a few times. The chain combines TRBV14 with TRBJ2-1; 7 nucleotides line up with TRBD2. The CDR3 is 16 residues long. The trim removed 1 base at V and 8 bases at J, leaving 11 bases unmatched. Per the germline V gene, CDR1 is SGHDN and CDR2 is FVKESK. CDR3 sequence reads: CASSQVWEGVGDEQFF. CDR3 sequence (DNA): TGTGCCAGCAGCCAAGTATGGGAGGGAGTTGGAGATGAGCAGTTCTTC.

The chain couples TRBV4-1 to TRBJ2-5, with D perhaps matching TRBD2 (7 bases). Germline V gene lookup returns CDR1 MGHRA and CDR2 YSYEKL. Trimming shortened V by 4 bases and J by 4 bases, and 19 bases separated the two germline ends. The CDR3 covers 16 residues. Here the CDR3 reads CASSPPRGRAGETQYF. The CDR3 DNA follows: TGCGCCAGCAGCCCCCCGAGGGGGAGGGCAGGAGAGACCCAGTACTTC.

The J gene is TRBJ1-1, the V gene TRBV4-3; D not certain. Germline assignment: CDR1 LGHNA and CDR2 YSLEER. The CDR3 is made up of 17 amino acids. Trimming left V 0 bases short and J 4 bases short, with 18 bases between. Here the CDR3 reads CASSQEYGPLGSTEAFF. The CDR3 DNA reads as TGCGCCAGCAGCCAAGAATACGGGCCACTTGGGAGCACTGAAGCTTTCTTT.

The rearrangement uses TRBV15 and TRBJ1-5; TRBD1 matches 8 bases. CDR3 size: 18 residues. Per germline, CDR1 LNHNV and CDR2 YYDKDF (reference sequence). The V segment lost 0 bases and the J segment 7 bases; nucleotides outside the gene matches: 14. Here the CDR3 DNA reads TGTGCCACCAGCAGAGATCCTTTCGCGAACAGGGGGTACCAGCCCCAGCATTTT. This sequence encodes CATSRDPFANRGYQPQHF.

The chain carries TRBV28 and TRBJ1-1; D ambiguous. The V end was cut by 6 bases, the J end by 11 bases, with 16 bases between. The CDR3 spans 12 residues. Looked up from germline, CDR1 is MDHEN and CDR2 is SYDVKM. The CDR3 region is CASSSRTQRAFF. The CDR3 region has the DNA TGTGCCAGCAGCTCCAGGACCCAGCGGGCTTTCTTT.

The chain joins TRBV6-5 to TRBJ1-2; D gene ambiguous. V was pared by 5 bases and J by 14 bases, with 27 bases between. The CDR3 has 15 amino acids. Germline V gene sequence: CDR1 MNHEY, CDR2 SVGAGI. CDR3 protein: CASSPLVERPSPKTF. CDR3 bases: TGTGCCAGCAGTCCCCTGGTAGAAAGACCTAGCCCCAAGACCTTC.

Only a few counts were recorded for this clone. The chain joins TRBV5-6 to TRBJ1-3; TRBD1 matches at 9 bases. Germline V gene sequence: CDR1 SGHDT, CDR2 YYEEEE. There are 18 residues in the CDR3. With V trimmed by 4 bases and J by 0 bases, 11 bases remained unmatched. The DNA of the CDR3 is TGTGCCAGCAGCCACCGGGACAGGGATAATTCCTCTGGAAACACCATATATTTT. Translated: CASSHRDRDNSSGNTIYF.

This clone showed up just a few times. The chain recombines TRBV6-9 with TRBJ2-5; a weak D match, TRBD1 (6 bases). Germline CDR1 reads MNHGY; CDR2 reads SVAAGI. The CDR3 has 14 amino acids. V shed 7 bases and J shed 3 bases, with 15 bases lying between them. CDR3 amino acids: CASTVTGGEETQYF. DNA for the CDR3: TGTGCCAGCACCGTGACAGGAGGCGAAGAGACCCAGTACTTC.

The chain employs TRBV5-1 and TRBJ2-1; 9 bases are shared with TRBD2. V lost 3 bases and J lost 4; bases outside the gene matches: 5. The CDR3 has 15 amino acids. Germline lookup yields CDR1 SGHRS and CDR2 YFSETQ. The DNA for the CDR3 is TGCGCCAGCAGCTCCGGACTAGCGAGGTACAATGAGCAGTTCTTC. Its protein product is CASSSGLARYNEQFF.

The chain joins TRBV30 to TRBJ2-1, with 10 bases that match TRBD2. This CDR3 region has 16 residues. Germline lookup yields CDR1 GTSNPN and CDR2 SVGIG (reference sequence). With 0 bases clipped from V and 10 bases from J, the junction kept 12 bases outside the gene matches. The CDR3 spells CAWSVRKREGRKEQFF. CDR3 sequence (DNA): TGTGCCTGGAGTGTACGCAAGCGGGAGGGCCGGAAAGAGCAGTTCTTC.

This sequence joins TRBV20-1 and TRBJ2-3; 9 bases agree with TRBD1. The V gene's germline CDR1 is DFQATT and CDR2 SNEGSKA (reference sequence). This CDR3 is built from 11 residues. The V segment lost 5 bases and the J segment 12 bases; nucleotides outside the gene matches: 6. The CDR3 DNA reads as TGCAGTGCTGCCGGGACAGGGAGCCAGTATTTT. As protein: CSAAGTGSQYF.

V and J are TRBV7-8 and TRBJ2-7, with 7 bases that match TRBD2. The V segment lost 6 bases and the J segment 0 bases; nucleotides outside the gene matches: 11. The germline V gene has CDR1 SGHVS and CDR2 FQNEAQ. The CDR3 sequence is 16 residues long. The CDR3 nucleotides read TGTGCCAGCAGAACCCATAGCGGGCCTACCTCCTACGAGCAGTACTTC. It encodes CASRTHSGPTSYEQYF.

The rearrangement uses TRBV15 and TRBJ2-1, with D possibly matching TRBD1 (6 bases). Germline V lookup: CDR1 LNHNV, CDR2 YYDKDF (reference sequence). The V gene lost 3 bases and the J gene lost 10 bases, with 13 bases spanning the gap. CDR3 size: 13 residues. The CDR3 coding sequence is TGTGCCACCAGCAGGAACCCAAGGGGGGAGCAGTTCTTC. Translated: CATSRNPRGEQFF.

V and J are TRBV15 and TRBJ2-1; D remains ambiguous. V shed 5 bases and J shed 2 bases, with 7 bases lying between them. Germline V gives CDR1 LNHNV, CDR2 YYDKDF (reference sequence). CDR3 length: 13 residues. The CDR3 DNA follows: TGTGCCACCAGCGTACAAACCTACAATGAGCAGTTCTTC. Translating it yields CATSVQTYNEQFF.

The J gene is TRBJ2-7, the V gene TRBV6-5; TRBD1 matches 7 bases. V trimming: 2 bases; J trimming: 0 bases; junction bases outside the gene matches: 7. This CDR3 has 16 amino acids. Germline CDR1 and CDR2: MNHEY and SVGAGI. The CDR3 is CASSYVRTGVSYEQYF. The CDR3 DNA reads TGTGCCAGCAGTTACGTGCGGACAGGTGTCTCCTACGAGCAGTACTTC.

This clone was counted only a few times. The chain carries TRBV2 and TRBJ2-1; the match to TRBD1 covers 7 bases. The V gene's germline CDR1 is SNHLY and CDR2 FYNNEI. V was pared by 1 base and J by 8 bases, with 11 bases of the junction left unmatched. There are 16 residues in the CDR3. CDR3 coding DNA: TGTGCCAGCAGTGAAGATAGGGGGCACGGAGTAGATGAGCAGTTCTTC. Encoded protein: CASSEDRGHGVDEQFF.

The V gene is TRBV11-2, the J gene TRBJ1-1, with D hard to call. CDR3 length: 16 amino acids. V dropped 4 bases and J dropped 2 bases, with 17 bases sitting between them. Germline V gene sequence: CDR1 SGHAT, CDR2 FQNNGV. CDR3 in DNA: TGTGCCAGCAGCTCGCTAAGGTGGCAGGCTAACACTGAAGCTTTCTTT. The encoded protein is CASSSLRWQANTEAFF.

This clone was recorded only once. The chain's CDR3 is CASSSGPGQAYNEQFF. CDR3 sequence (DNA): TGTGCCAGCAGTTCCGGCCCGGGACAGGCCTACAATGAGCAGTTCTTC. The rearrangement joins TRBV27 to TRBJ2-1, with 8 bases lining up with TRBD1. Germline-derived CDR1 and CDR2 are MNHEY and SMNVEV (reference sequence). The CDR3 runs 16 residues. V was pared by 4 bases and J by 2 bases, with 7 bases of the junction left unmatched.